These T cell receptor beta chains were read from a single sample in a study of regulatory T cells in long-lasting Graves disease. One entry per CDR3 protein, called by TCRdb with MiXCR from the multiplex PCR reads. The sample consists of about 500,000 distinct CDR3 sequences, about a sixth of them appearing once. These data also formed part of another study, on T cells in Graves' hyperthyroidism and ophthalmopathy.

This specimen consisted of peripheral blood mononuclear cells (PBMCs), obtained at new diagnosis, from a patient treated with antithyroid drugs. These receptors came from a man aged 35-49 years with Graves disease. Each CDR3 is given with its conserved first and last residue. A D gene is named only where the DNA matches it firmly. Only some rows state a clone size, as once, few, many or a class for expanded clones.

>15|many|NA|TRBV12-3/TRBV12-4
CASSATGPNAHEQYF
>14|few|TRBD1|TRBV28
CASKGGTGSTEAFF
>14|many|NA|TRBV12-3/TRBV12-4
CASRAGTSNQPQHF
>13|many|TRBD2|TRBV28
CASNERDYNEQFF
>15|many|TRBD2|TRBV10-3
CAIKGLAGGPDEQFF
>18|NA|TRBD2|TRBV12-5
CASGSGLAGSSGTGELFF
>19|many|TRBD2|TRBV28
CASRTGTSGSLSSYNEQFF
>14|NA|NA|TRBV7-9
CASSFEGGLDTIYF
>16|many|NA|TRBV30
CAWSVPLPGASDEQYF
>17|NA|TRBD2|TRBV18
CASSGRGLAASTGELFF
>11|few|NA|TRBV6-2/TRBV6-3
CASSEEGTAFF
>17|many|TRBD1|TRBV6-5
CASSYEDRGRNTGELFF
>14|few|NA|TRBV5-1
CASSRSTGWEAQYF
>13|NA|NA|TRBV5-1
CASSFSRKETQYF
>15|many|NA|TRBV28
CASSFLLATSYEQYF
>15|few|TRBD2|TRBV19
CASSQIAGSYNEQFF
>15|many|TRBD1|TRBV7-9
CASSSRGQGKTEAFF
>16|NA|TRBD1|TRBV5-1
CASRTSGQGARGGYTF
>12|many|NA|TRBV2
CASSESGYGYTF
>17|many|NA|TRBV5-1
CASSPQRDRISGNTIYF